Listed below are T cell receptor beta chains from one sample, sequenced in a study of blood T cell repertoires in COVID-19. The method was immunoSEQ multiplex PCR; TCRdb's version includes in-frame clones alone and lacks a portion of them. The sample has roughly 150,000 clones, about 90% seen once. The sequenced sample was peripheral blood. All receptors come from a woman of 80 years or more with acute or convalescent COVID-19. Each CDR3 is given with its conserved first and last residue. D genes are given only for firm matches. Part of the rows lack a size; the others show once, few, many or a class for expanded clones.

clone_size: .; j_call: TRBJ2-1; d_call: .; v_call: TRBV2; cdr3_nt: TGTGCCAGCAGCACTTTATACAATGAGCAGTTCTTC; cdr3_aa: CASSTLYNEQFF
clone_size: .; j_call: TRBJ1-1; d_call: .; v_call: TRBV2; cdr3_nt: TGTGCCAGCAGTGTTCTCCCCCAGCGCACTGAAGCTTTCTTT; cdr3_aa: CASSVLPQRTEAFF
clone_size: .; j_call: TRBJ1-5; d_call: TRBD1; v_call: TRBV6-5; cdr3_nt: TGTGCCAGCAGTTATTCACAGGGGCATCAGCCCCAGCATTTT; cdr3_aa: CASSYSQGHQPQHF
clone_size: few; j_call: TRBJ1-5; d_call: .; v_call: TRBV6-6; cdr3_nt: TGTGCCAGCAACAGACAGAGCCTTGGGCATCAGCCCCAGCATTTT; cdr3_aa: CASNRQSLGHQPQHF
clone_size: .; j_call: TRBJ2-5; d_call: TRBD1; v_call: TRBV29-1; cdr3_nt: TGCAGCGTTGAGACAGGGGGAGGGGAGACCCAGTACTTC; cdr3_aa: CSVETGGGETQYF
clone_size: .; j_call: TRBJ1-2; d_call: TRBD1; v_call: TRBV6-2/TRBV6-3; cdr3_nt: TGTGCCAGCAGCCCCAGGGACAGGGGGCGATTTTTGTCCGGTAACTATGGCTACACCTTC; cdr3_aa: CASSPRDRGRFLSGNYGYTF
clone_size: .; j_call: TRBJ1-1; d_call: .; v_call: TRBV19; cdr3_nt: TGTGCCAGTAGTAGGGGGGAGGGACAGAACACTGAAGCTTTCTTT; cdr3_aa: CASSRGEGQNTEAFF
clone_size: once; j_call: TRBJ2-1; d_call: TRBD2; v_call: TRBV7-2; cdr3_nt: TGTGCCAGCAGCATCGGGACTAGTTCCTACAATGAGCAGTTCTTC; cdr3_aa: CASSIGTSSYNEQFF
clone_size: .; j_call: TRBJ2-1; d_call: .; v_call: TRBV7-8; cdr3_nt: TGTGCCAGCAGCTTATGGTCCCTGGAGGGCGATGAGCAGTTCTTC; cdr3_aa: CASSLWSLEGDEQFF
clone_size: .; j_call: TRBJ2-7; d_call: TRBD1; v_call: TRBV29-1; cdr3_nt: TGCAGCGTTGTGACAGGGGGTTGGGACGAGCAGTACTTC; cdr3_aa: CSVVTGGWDEQYF
clone_size: .; j_call: TRBJ1-1; d_call: .; v_call: TRBV4-3; cdr3_nt: TGCGCCAGCAGCCAAGGACGGGGTGAAGCTTTCTTT; cdr3_aa: CASSQGRGEAFF
clone_size: few; j_call: TRBJ1-2; d_call: .; v_call: TRBV7-2; cdr3_nt: TGTGCCAGCAGCCCAGGATCGGGGGACTATGGCTACACCTTC; cdr3_aa: CASSPGSGDYGYTF
clone_size: .; j_call: TRBJ2-1; d_call: TRBD1; v_call: TRBV7-9; cdr3_nt: TGTGCCAGCAGCGCCAGGACAGGCGATTCCTACAATGAGCAGTTCTTC; cdr3_aa: CASSARTGDSYNEQFF
clone_size: .; j_call: TRBJ1-2; d_call: TRBD1; v_call: TRBV6-5; cdr3_nt: TGTGCCAGCAGACGCAGGGGGCTTGGCTACACCTTC; cdr3_aa: CASRRRGLGYTF
clone_size: .; j_call: TRBJ1-2; d_call: TRBD1; v_call: TRBV2; cdr3_nt: TGTGCCAGCAGGGGGACAGGGATAGCTAACTATGGCTACACCTTC; cdr3_aa: CASRGTGIANYGYTF
clone_size: .; j_call: TRBJ1-2; d_call: TRBD1; v_call: TRBV3-1/TRBV3-2; cdr3_nt: TGTGCCAGCAGCCCTACTCTGGGACAGGGCGGTAAAGGCTACACCTTC; cdr3_aa: CASSPTLGQGGKGYTF
clone_size: .; j_call: TRBJ1-1; d_call: .; v_call: TRBV19; cdr3_nt: TGTGCCAGTAGTGCCGGGACAACGAACACTGAAGCTTTCTTT; cdr3_aa: CASSAGTTNTEAFF
clone_size: .; j_call: TRBJ1-1; d_call: .; v_call: TRBV5-1; cdr3_nt: TGCGCCAGCAGTCTAGGGCAGGGAGGTTGGGGTACTGAAGCTTTCTTT; cdr3_aa: CASSLGQGGWGTEAFF
clone_size: .; j_call: TRBJ2-3; d_call: TRBD2; v_call: TRBV6-1; cdr3_nt: TGTGCCAGCAGTGAACGGCTAGCGGGGTTGACAGATACGCAGTATTTT; cdr3_aa: CASSERLAGLTDTQYF
clone_size: once; j_call: TRBJ2-3; d_call: .; v_call: TRBV5-8; cdr3_nt: TGTGCCAGCAGCTTGGCCTGGACGGTTCTAGCCTCAGATACGCAGTATTTT; cdr3_aa: CASSLAWTVLASDTQYF
clone_size: .; j_call: TRBJ1-5; d_call: .; v_call: TRBV5-4; cdr3_nt: TGTGCCAGCAGCTTGTTCGGGTCGCAGCCCCAGCATTTT; cdr3_aa: CASSLFGSQPQHF
clone_size: .; j_call: TRBJ1-2; d_call: TRBD1; v_call: TRBV19; cdr3_nt: TGTGCCAGTAGTGCAACCGGGACAGGGGGGCTCTATGGCTACACCTTC; cdr3_aa: CASSATGTGGLYGYTF
clone_size: .; j_call: TRBJ2-1; d_call: .; v_call: TRBV2; cdr3_nt: TGTGCCAGCACTACAGTGGGTTACTACAATGAGCAGTTCTTC; cdr3_aa: CASTTVGYYNEQFF
clone_size: .; j_call: TRBJ1-2; d_call: .; v_call: TRBV11-2; cdr3_nt: TGTGCCAGCAGCTTAGCCTCGAGTAACTATGGCTACACCTTC; cdr3_aa: CASSLASSNYGYTF
clone_size: .; j_call: TRBJ2-1; d_call: .; v_call: TRBV5-1; cdr3_nt: TGCGCCAGCAGCTTGGACCAGGTAGTTCGCAATGAGCAGTTCTTC; cdr3_aa: CASSLDQVVRNEQFF
clone_size: .; j_call: TRBJ1-5; d_call: .; v_call: TRBV27; cdr3_nt: TGTGCCAGCAGTGCCGCGGGAGTGGGCAATCAGCCCCAGCATTTT; cdr3_aa: CASSAAGVGNQPQHF
clone_size: .; j_call: TRBJ1-3; d_call: .; v_call: TRBV30; cdr3_nt: TGTGCCTGGAGTGATCAGGGTTGGTCTGGAAACACCATATATTTT; cdr3_aa: CAWSDQGWSGNTIYF
clone_size: .; j_call: TRBJ1-2; d_call: .; v_call: TRBV18; cdr3_nt: TGTGCCAGCTCGCTGACAGAGAACTATGGCTACACCTTC; cdr3_aa: CASSLTENYGYTF
clone_size: .; j_call: TRBJ1-1; d_call: TRBD1; v_call: TRBV11-2; cdr3_nt: TGTGCCAGCAGCTTAGATCACCGGACAGGGGGGTACACTGAAGCTTTCTTT; cdr3_aa: CASSLDHRTGGYTEAFF
clone_size: once; j_call: TRBJ2-3; d_call: TRBD1; v_call: TRBV10-3; cdr3_nt: TGTGCCATCAGTGAGGGGCAGGGGGCAGATACGCAGTATTTT; cdr3_aa: CAISEGQGADTQYF
clone_size: .; j_call: TRBJ2-7; d_call: .; v_call: TRBV16; cdr3_nt: TGTGCCAGCAGCCAATCTTGGACAGCATCCTACGAGCAGTACTTC; cdr3_aa: CASSQSWTASYEQYF
clone_size: .; j_call: TRBJ2-2; d_call: .; v_call: TRBV14; cdr3_nt: TGTGCCAGCAGCCAAATAGGGGTTACCGGGGAGCTGTTTTTT; cdr3_aa: CASSQIGVTGELFF
clone_size: .; j_call: TRBJ1-6; d_call: TRBD1; v_call: TRBV2; cdr3_nt: TGTGCCAGCCAGCAGGGGTCAGGGGGTAATTCACCTCTCCACTTT; cdr3_aa: CASQQGSGGNSPLHF
clone_size: .; j_call: TRBJ1-2; d_call: .; v_call: TRBV7-9; cdr3_nt: TGTGCCAGCAGCTTAGGGGCAGGGGATGAGGGCTACACCTTC; cdr3_aa: CASSLGAGDEGYTF
clone_size: .; j_call: TRBJ1-1; d_call: TRBD1; v_call: TRBV7-9; cdr3_nt: TGTGCCAGCAGCCCGCAGGGGGACACTGAAGCTTTCTTT; cdr3_aa: CASSPQGDTEAFF
clone_size: .; j_call: TRBJ1-5; d_call: .; v_call: TRBV19; cdr3_nt: TGTGCCAGTAGTATGGGCCGGGGTTTTGAACAGCCCCAGCATTTT; cdr3_aa: CASSMGRGFEQPQHF
clone_size: .; j_call: TRBJ1-5; d_call: .; v_call: TRBV19; cdr3_nt: TGTGCCAGTAAATGGTCTAATAGCAATCAGCCCCAGCATTTT; cdr3_aa: CASKWSNSNQPQHF
clone_size: .; j_call: TRBJ2-2; d_call: .; v_call: TRBV5-6; cdr3_nt: TGTGCCAGCACCAGCTACAGCCCGAACACCGGGGAGCTGTTTTTT; cdr3_aa: CASTSYSPNTGELFF
clone_size: .; j_call: TRBJ1-1; d_call: .; v_call: TRBV7-9; cdr3_nt: TGTGCCAGCAGCCCTCAGGATGGCACTGAAGCTTTCTTT; cdr3_aa: CASSPQDGTEAFF
clone_size: .; j_call: TRBJ1-3; d_call: .; v_call: TRBV14; cdr3_nt: TGTGCCAGCAGCCAGACAGGAAGCAACACCATATATTTT; cdr3_aa: CASSQTGSNTIYF
clone_size: few; j_call: TRBJ1-1; d_call: TRBD1; v_call: TRBV5-1; cdr3_nt: TGCGCCAGCAGGTTGACAGGGGCGAGTACTGAAGCTTTCTTT; cdr3_aa: CASRLTGASTEAFF
clone_size: .; j_call: TRBJ1-6; d_call: TRBD1; v_call: TRBV5-1; cdr3_nt: TGCGCCAGCAGCTTCTACGGGACAGGGTTCTCACCCCTCCACTTT; cdr3_aa: CASSFYGTGFSPLHF
clone_size: once; j_call: TRBJ2-1; d_call: .; v_call: TRBV5-1; cdr3_nt: TGCGCCAGCAGCGGGGACGGGAGCTCCTACAATGAGCAGTTCTTC; cdr3_aa: CASSGDGSSYNEQFF
clone_size: .; j_call: TRBJ1-5; d_call: TRBD1; v_call: TRBV2; cdr3_nt: TGTGCCAGCAGTGGGGGACAGCTCCTGATGTTACCCCAGCATTTT; cdr3_aa: CASSGGQLLMLPQHF
clone_size: .; j_call: TRBJ1-2; d_call: TRBD1; v_call: TRBV18; cdr3_nt: TGTGCCAGCTCAGAACAGGGGGCGCTTAATGGCTACACCTTC; cdr3_aa: CASSEQGALNGYTF
clone_size: .; j_call: TRBJ1-6; d_call: .; v_call: TRBV30; cdr3_nt: TGTGCCTGGAGTGTAGGTTCTGGCAGGCCGAGCTCCTATAATTCACCCCTCCACTTT; cdr3_aa: CAWSVGSGRPSSYNSPLHF
clone_size: .; j_call: TRBJ1-2; d_call: TRBD1; v_call: TRBV19; cdr3_nt: TGTGCCAGTAGTACCCTCTGGACAGGGGCTGGCTACACCTTC; cdr3_aa: CASSTLWTGAGYTF
clone_size: .; j_call: TRBJ2-7; d_call: .; v_call: TRBV5-8; cdr3_nt: TGTGCCAGCAGCTTGGATTTCTGGGGTAGCGACTACGAGCAGTACTTC; cdr3_aa: CASSLDFWGSDYEQYF
clone_size: few; j_call: TRBJ2-3; d_call: TRBD2; v_call: TRBV27; cdr3_nt: TGTGCCAGCAGCCGGAGGACTAGCAGAAGTTGGGCGGGTACGCAGTATTTT; cdr3_aa: CASSRRTSRSWAGTQYF
clone_size: once; j_call: TRBJ2-3; d_call: .; v_call: TRBV18; cdr3_nt: TGTGCCAGCTCACCCCTGGGCTCCACAGATACGCAGTATTTT; cdr3_aa: CASSPLGSTDTQYF
clone_size: .; j_call: TRBJ1-1; d_call: TRBD1; v_call: TRBV2; cdr3_nt: TGTGCCAGCAGAGAGGACAGGGTGGGGAACACTGAAGCTTTCTTT; cdr3_aa: CASREDRVGNTEAFF
clone_size: .; j_call: TRBJ1-3; d_call: .; v_call: TRBV4-3; cdr3_nt: TGCGCCAGCAGCCAAGATGGAAGGGGTGGAAACACCATATATTTT; cdr3_aa: CASSQDGRGGNTIYF
clone_size: .; j_call: TRBJ1-4; d_call: .; v_call: TRBV30; cdr3_nt: TGTGCCTGGAGGGTGACAGCACTCCTCCGAACTAATGAAAAACTGTTTTTT; cdr3_aa: CAWRVTALLRTNEKLFF
clone_size: .; j_call: TRBJ1-1; d_call: .; v_call: TRBV18; cdr3_nt: TGTGCCAGCTCACCACCGTCCAGGGGTTGGGGCACTGAAGCTTTCTTT; cdr3_aa: CASSPPSRGWGTEAFF
clone_size: .; j_call: TRBJ2-2; d_call: .; v_call: TRBV18; cdr3_nt: TGTGCCAGCTCACCGGCAGGGACCGGGGAGCTGTTTTTT; cdr3_aa: CASSPAGTGELFF
clone_size: .; j_call: TRBJ1-4; d_call: .; v_call: TRBV4-1; cdr3_nt: TGCGCCAGCAGCCAGGCCTTGGGGGCGCAAGGTGAAAAACTGTTTTTT; cdr3_aa: CASSQALGAQGEKLFF
clone_size: .; j_call: TRBJ2-5; d_call: .; v_call: TRBV2; cdr3_nt: TGTGCCAGCAGTGGAGGAACAGGGACGGAGACCCAGTACTTC; cdr3_aa: CASSGGTGTETQYF
clone_size: .; j_call: TRBJ2-1; d_call: TRBD2; v_call: TRBV5-1; cdr3_nt: TGCGCCAGCAGCTTGACTAGCGGGGGGGATTACAATGAGCAGTTCTTC; cdr3_aa: CASSLTSGGDYNEQFF
clone_size: .; j_call: TRBJ2-6; d_call: .; v_call: TRBV10-3; cdr3_nt: TGTGCCACATCCGGGAAGGCGGCTGGGGCCAACGTCCTGACTTTC; cdr3_aa: CATSGKAAGANVLTF